These 22 T cell receptor gamma chains came from one sample sequenced in a study of Vδ1+ human thymocytes (dated by TCRdb to 2017 to 2018). Beyond this particular receptor, the publication reports: In contrast to oligoclonal peripheral blood repertoires, thymic TRG and TRD repertoires appeared to be highly polyclonal with Gaussian CDR3 length distributions.

The sequencing machine was an Illumina MiSeq. RNA extraction was carried out with the RNeasy mini kit, and reverse transcription was then done using Superscript III. Multiplex PCR was used to generate CDR3 amplicons, with pooled V-gene forward primers and a constant-region reverse primer carrying Illumina adaptor overhangs. Clones were re-identified by TCRdb from the public reads with CATT, and rows with the same DNA were merged. The sample table contains over 20,000 gamma-chain clones; only one count was recorded for about 13% of them. 1.9% of the sample is taken by the ten largest. Their antigen targets remain unknown. The sample was Vdelta1+ gamma-delta thymocytes from the thymus. The cell subset or site tag for this specimen amounts to: FACS-sorted CD3+ TCRalphabeta- TCRVdelta1+ TCRVdelta2- thymocytes. Receptors originate from a child under two years old who had congenital heart surgery.

The sample holds a few counts of this clone. One end of the junction is discordant with germline, which a read error may explain. The same CDR3 also results from other DNA sequences found in this sample. The chain recombines TRGV2 with TRGJ1 or TRGJ2. The CDR3 is 13 amino acids. Germline V gene lookup returns CDR1 EGSNGY and CDR2 YDSYNSKV. The CDR3 spells CATWDGRGYKKLF. DNA for the CDR3: TGTGCCACCTGGGACGGGCGGGGTTATAAGAAGCTCTTT.

This clone has a handful of counts. The J gene is TRGJ1 or TRGJ2, the V gene TRGV3. Germline CDR1 VTNTFY, CDR2 YDVSTARD (reference sequence). The CDR3 loop spans 15 amino acids. V gave up 3 bases and J gave up 4 bases; unmatched junction bases: 12. CDR3 DNA sequence: TGTGCCACCTGGGACGGAAATACTCCCTATTATAAGAAACTCTTT. The encoded protein is CATWDGNTPYYKKLF.

The table lists this clone with a few counts. The genes are TRGV4 and TRGJ1 or TRGJ2. The CDR3 is made up of 12 amino acids. The germline CDR1 and CDR2 sequences are EGSTGY and YDSYTSSV. V was clipped by 6 bases and J by 5 bases; unmatched bases: 7. This CDR3 reads CATWNPDYKKLF. The CDR3, as DNA: TGTGCCACCTGGAATCCCGATTATAAGAAACTCTTT.

A remark on this clone: A junction boundary mismatches the germline segment, possibly from a read error. This chain connects TRGV9 to TRGJ1 or TRGJ2. Germline values: CDR1 GITISATS, CDR2 ISYDGTV (reference sequence). CDR3 length: 13 amino acids. In nucleotides, the CDR3 is TGTGCCTTGTGGGAGGGACCGTATTGTAAGAAACTCTTT. Protein: CALWEGPYCKKLF.

The V call is TRGV4, the J call TRGJ1 or TRGJ2. CDR3 length equals 12 residues. With V trimmed by 5 bases and J by 8 bases, 9 bases remained unmatched. Germline loops: CDR1 EGSTGY, CDR2 YDSYTSSV. This CDR3 reads CATWAQGHKKLF. The CDR3 coding sequence is TGTGCCACCTGGGCCCAAGGCCATAAGAAACTCTTT.

The chain combines TRGV8 with TRGJP2. Germline trimming cut 5 bases from V and 3 bases from J; bases unmatched to any gene: 6. CDR3 length: 14 amino acids. Germline V gene sequence: CDR1 VENAVY, CDR2 YDSYNSRV. The CDR3 DNA is TGTGCCACCTGGGGTACCGGTAGTGATTGGATCAAGACGTTT. Translating it yields CATWGTGSDWIKTF.

The chain is built from TRGV4 and TRGJ1 or TRGJ2. The CDR3 is 11 residues long. Germline assignment: CDR1 EGSTGY and CDR2 YDSYTSSV. V lost 4 bases, J lost 8 bases, and 5 bases stayed unmatched. Here the CDR3 DNA reads TGTGCCACCTGGGACCTCCATAAGAAACTCTTT. It yields the protein CATWDLHKKLF.

With regard to this clone: The same CDR3 arises from other DNA sequences in this sample as well. J is TRGJP2 and V is TRGV3. Germline CDR1 VTNTFY, CDR2 YDVSTARD (reference sequence). This CDR3 has 17 residues. The ends lost 0 bases at V and 3 bases at J; junction bases unmatched: 10. This CDR3 reads CATWDRPPFRSDWIKTF. CDR3 sequence (DNA): TGTGCCACCTGGGACAGGCCTCCTTTTCGTAGTGATTGGATCAAGACGTTT.

The chain is built from TRGV4 and TRGJ1 or TRGJ2. CDR1 EGSTGY and CDR2 YDSYTSSV come from the germline V gene. Trimming took 6 bases from V and 11 from J; bases not matched to a gene: 22. This CDR3 contains 15 residues. CDR3 loop: CATWREIDLFKEKLF. The CDR3 nucleotides read TGTGCCACCTGGAGGGAAATAGACCTCTTTAAGGAGAAACTCTTT.

This clone has more than one count but fewer than ten. This specimen includes other DNA sequences encoding the same CDR3. V and J are TRGV3 and TRGJ1 or TRGJ2. The V gene end was trimmed by 0 bases and the J gene end by 7 bases; junction bases not matched to a gene: 6. CDR3 length equals 13 residues. Germline CDR1 is VTNTFY and CDR2 is YDVSTARD (reference sequence). The CDR3 DNA is TGTGCCACCTGGGACAGGCAGGACTATAAGAAACTCTTT. As protein: CATWDRQDYKKLF.

This rearrangement joins TRGV8 to TRGJ1 or TRGJ2. Trimming removed 3 bases from V and 5 bases from J; junction bases left unmatched: 10. The CDR3 length is 14 residues. CDR1 and CDR2 from the germline V gene are VENAVY and YDSYNSRV. This CDR3 is CATWDPFGNYKKLF. The CDR3 DNA follows: TGTGCCACCTGGGATCCCTTTGGGAATTATAAGAAACTCTTT.

This clone was detected once. The rearrangement joins TRGV4 to TRGJ1 or TRGJ2. Germline CDR1 EGSTGY, CDR2 YDSYTSSV. With 0 bases clipped from V and 12 bases from J, the junction kept 11 bases outside the gene matches. This CDR3 has 13 amino acids. The CDR3: CATWDGFGSGKLF. The CDR3 DNA reads TGTGCCACCTGGGATGGGTTCGGGTCGGGGAAACTCTTT.

This clone was picked up a small number of times. The rearrangement uses TRGV8 and TRGJP1. Germline V gene sequence: CDR1 VENAVY, CDR2 YDSYNSRV. This CDR3 comprises 15 residues. V lost 1 base and J lost 0; bases outside the gene matches: 2. CDR3 amino acids: CATWDSDTTGWFKIF. DNA for the CDR3: TGTGCCACCTGGGATAGTGATACCACTGGTTGGTTCAAGATATTT.

This clone was seen a handful of times. V usage is TRGV2 and J usage is TRGJ1 or TRGJ2. Trimming cost V 1 base and J 3 bases; bases outside gene matches: 9. Germline values: CDR1 EGSNGY, CDR2 YDSYNSKV. The CDR3 totals 15 residues. CDR3 residues: CATWDGFFFYYKKLF. The CDR3 region has the DNA TGTGCCACCTGGGACGGATTCTTCTTTTATTATAAGAAACTCTTT.

The J gene is TRGJ1 or TRGJ2, the V gene TRGV9. Per the germline V gene, CDR1 is GITISATS and CDR2 is ISYDGTV (reference sequence). The CDR3 sequence is 10 residues long. Trimming cost V 4 bases and J 6 bases; bases outside gene matches: 0. The CDR3 nucleotides are TGTGCCTTGTGGGATTATAAGAAACTCTTT. It codes for CALWDYKKLF.

J is TRGJ1 or TRGJ2 and V is TRGV4. CDR1 and CDR2 from the germline V gene are EGSTGY and YDSYTSSV. Trimming removed 6 bases from V and 3 bases from J; junction bases left unmatched: 14. The CDR3 contains 15 residues. The CDR3 spells CATWSARGTYYKKLF. In DNA, the CDR3 is TGTGCCACCTGGAGCGCCAGGGGGACTTATTATAAGAAACTCTTT.

A word on this clone: The same CDR3 also results from other DNA sequences found in this sample. The V gene is TRGV9, the J gene TRGJ1 or TRGJ2. Germline CDR1 is GITISATS and CDR2 is ISYDGTV (reference sequence). V shed 0 bases, J shed 7 bases, and the junction held 6 bases outside the gene matches. CDR3 length: 13 residues. CDR3 nucleotide sequence: TGTGCCTTGTGGGAGGTGTTTGGGTATAAGAAACTCTTT. As protein: CALWEVFGYKKLF.

This clone was seen more than once but under ten times. The rearrangement links TRGV9 to TRGJ1 or TRGJ2. Germline assignment: CDR1 GITISATS and CDR2 ISYDGTV (reference sequence). CDR3 length: 13 residues. The V and J ends lost 3 bases and 5 bases, in that order; junction bases with no gene match: 7. Written as DNA, the CDR3 is TGTGCCTTGTGGGAGCCTCGGGATTATAAGAAACTCTTT. Protein sequence: CALWEPRDYKKLF.

This clone was seen only a few times. V usage is TRGV4 and J usage is TRGJ1 or TRGJ2. V trimming: 0 bases; J trimming: 5 bases; junction bases outside the gene matches: 13. Germline V CDR1 and CDR2: EGSTGY, YDSYTSSV. The CDR3 has 16 residues. CDR3 coding DNA: TGTGCCACCTGGGATGGGCCGGACCGCCGGGATTATAAGAAACTCTTT. Translating it yields CATWDGPDRRDYKKLF.

This clone was recorded a few times. V gene TRGV8 combines with J gene TRGJ1 or TRGJ2. The CDR3 totals 12 residues. J lost 7 bases, V lost 1 base, and 4 bases had no gene match. CDR1 and CDR2 from the germline V gene are VENAVY and YDSYNSRV. Here the CDR3 DNA reads TGTGCCACCTGGGATAGATGGTATAAGAAACTCTTT. This translates into CATWDRWYKKLF.

Remarks on this clone: The germline gene is not matched at one end of the junction; a read error may be the cause. The rearrangement uses TRGV4 and TRGJ1 or TRGJ2. Germline assignment: CDR1 EGSTGY and CDR2 YDSYTSSV. CDR3 length equals 13 residues. CDR3 sequence (DNA): TGTGCCACCTGGAATGGGTACCGTTATAAAAAACTCTTT. Translation gives CATWNGYRYKKLF.

This clone was detected a few times. The J gene is TRGJ1 or TRGJ2, the V gene TRGV8. This CDR3 comprises 11 residues. V shed 5 bases and J 8 bases; nucleotides not matched to a gene: 6. CDR1 VENAVY and CDR2 YDSYNSRV come from the germline V gene. CDR3 region: CATWVEDKKLF. CDR3 nucleotides: TGTGCCACCTGGGTGGAAGATAAGAAACTCTTT.